Each of the 10 T cell receptor beta chains below was sequenced from the same sample in a study of T cells in Graves' hyperthyroidism and ophthalmopathy. From RNA transcripts, TCR beta CDR3 regions were amplified. The HTBI primer set drove a first-round RT-PCR of the TCR CDR3. TCRdb analysed the multiplex PCR reads with MiXCR anew, one entry per CDR3 protein. The repertoire holds about 270,000 distinct CDR3 sequences, with about 20% as singletons. The sequenced sample consisted of blood. These receptors all come from a man younger than 40 with Graves' ophthalmopathy.

The table lists this clonotype with a few counts. V and J are TRBV20-1 and TRBJ1-1; D gene unclear. V lost 6 bases, J lost 6 bases, and 14 bases lay in between. CDR3 length equals 12 residues. CDR1 and CDR2 from the germline V gene are DFQATT and SNEGSKA (reference sequence). CDR3 sequence (DNA): TGCAGTGCCACCTTCGACACGGCTGAAGCTTTCTTT. Translation gives CSATFDTAEAFF.

V usage is TRBV3-1 and J usage is TRBJ1-3; D gene uncertain. Deletions cut 0 bases from V and 0 bases from J, with 9 bases between. CDR1 LGHDT and CDR2 YNNKEL come from the germline V gene (reference sequence). The CDR3 consists of 16 residues. CDR3 DNA: TGTGCCAGCAGCCAAGATGGCCGATACTCTGGAAACACCATATATTTT. Protein: CASSQDGRYSGNTIYF.

In this sample, this clonotype turned up a few times. This rearrangement joins TRBV6-6 to TRBJ1-5; 11 positions match TRBD1. Germline V gene lookup returns CDR1 MNHNY and CDR2 SVGAGI (reference sequence). V was pared by 2 bases and J by 1 base, with 4 bases of the junction left unmatched. The CDR3 runs 17 residues. As DNA, the CDR3 is TGTGCCAGCAGTTACCGTGGACAGGGGGCAAGCAATCAGCCCCAGCATTTT. Translated, it gives CASSYRGQGASNQPQHF.

V and J are TRBV4-1 and TRBJ2-3, with D maybe TRBD1 (5 bases). V lost 0 bases and J lost 0, with 10 bases in between. The germline gives CDR1 MGHRA, CDR2 YSYEKL. The CDR3 sequence is 16 residues long. In DNA, the CDR3 is TGCGCCAGCAGCCAAGAGGGGCGGCCAAGCACAGATACGCAGTATTTT. It codes for CASSQEGRPSTDTQYF.

This clonotype occurred many times. The V and J genes are TRBV7-3 and TRBJ2-5; maybe TRBD1 (6 bases). V lost 2 bases, J lost 3 bases, and 10 bases lay in between. This CDR3 comprises 14 residues. Per the germline V gene, CDR1 is SGHTA and CDR2 is FQGTGA. The DNA for the CDR3 is TGTGCCAGCAGCTTAGCCGGACAGAAAGAGACCCAGTACTTC. Amino acids: CASSLAGQKETQYF.

This clonotype was observed a handful of times. The V gene is TRBV27, the J gene TRBJ2-2; 9 bases agree with TRBD1. CDR1 and CDR2 from the germline V gene are MNHEY and SMNVEV (reference sequence). Trimming removed 6 bases from V and 6 bases from J; junction bases left unmatched: 8. CDR3 length: 15 residues. The CDR3 loop is CASSSGTGWSGELFF. The CDR3 coding sequence is TGTGCCAGCAGCTCCGGGACAGGGTGGTCCGGGGAGCTGTTTTTT.

In this sample, this clonotype turned up a few times. J is TRBJ2-7 and V is TRBV6-5, with TRBD1 matching over 7 bases. The CDR3 has 11 residues. V gave up 2 bases and J gave up 12 bases; unmatched junction bases: 4. The germline V gene encodes CDR1 MNHEY and CDR2 SVGAGI. The CDR3 here is CASSYRGLAYF. In nucleotides, the CDR3 is TGTGCCAGCAGTTACAGGGGGCTAGCGTACTTC.

The chain has TRBV11-1 and TRBJ2-7; no clear D gene. The V and J ends lost 9 bases and 1 base respectively, with 10 bases between them. The CDR3 spans 12 residues. Per the germline V gene, CDR1 is SGHAT and CDR2 is FQDESV (reference sequence). Here the CDR3 reads CASSVGSYEQYF. Here the CDR3 DNA reads TGTGCCAGTTCAGTAGGGTCCTACGAGCAGTACTTC.

On this clonotype: A much larger clone lies one base from this, so it may be a read error. The gene calls are TRBV20-1 and TRBJ2-7, with 14 bases lining up with TRBD2. The V segment lost 7 bases and the J segment 7 bases; nucleotides outside the gene matches: 9. There are 14 residues in the CDR3. Germline V gene sequence: CDR1 DFQATT, CDR2 SNEGSKA (reference sequence). The CDR3 loop is CSVATSGRADEQYF. The CDR3 DNA reads TGCAGTGTTGCGACTAGCGGGAGGGCCGATGAGCAGTACTTC.

This clonotype has more than one count but fewer than ten. The chain links TRBV20-1 to TRBJ1-1; D might be TRBD1 (6 bases). The CDR3 has 13 residues. Germline CDR1 and CDR2: DFQATT and SNEGSKA (reference sequence). Here the CDR3 reads CSPTGAGGTEAFF. The CDR3 nucleotides read TGCAGCCCCACGGGGGCTGGGGGCACTGAAGCTTTCTTT.